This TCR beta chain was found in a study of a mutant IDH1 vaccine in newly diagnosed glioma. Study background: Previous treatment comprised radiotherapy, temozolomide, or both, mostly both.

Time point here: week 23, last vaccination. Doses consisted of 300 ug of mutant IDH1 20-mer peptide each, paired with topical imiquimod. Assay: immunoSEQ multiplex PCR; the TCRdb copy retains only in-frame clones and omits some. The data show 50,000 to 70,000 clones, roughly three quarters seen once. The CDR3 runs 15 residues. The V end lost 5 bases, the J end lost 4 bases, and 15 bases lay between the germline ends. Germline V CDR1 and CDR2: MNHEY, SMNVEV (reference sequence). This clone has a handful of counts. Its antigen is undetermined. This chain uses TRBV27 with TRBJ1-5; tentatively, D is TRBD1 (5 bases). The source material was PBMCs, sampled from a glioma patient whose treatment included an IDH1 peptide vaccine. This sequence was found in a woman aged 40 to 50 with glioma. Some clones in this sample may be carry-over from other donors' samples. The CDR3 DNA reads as TGTGCCAGCAGTACGACAGACGGGCTGAATCAGCCCCAGCATTTT. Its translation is CASSTTDGLNQPQHF.